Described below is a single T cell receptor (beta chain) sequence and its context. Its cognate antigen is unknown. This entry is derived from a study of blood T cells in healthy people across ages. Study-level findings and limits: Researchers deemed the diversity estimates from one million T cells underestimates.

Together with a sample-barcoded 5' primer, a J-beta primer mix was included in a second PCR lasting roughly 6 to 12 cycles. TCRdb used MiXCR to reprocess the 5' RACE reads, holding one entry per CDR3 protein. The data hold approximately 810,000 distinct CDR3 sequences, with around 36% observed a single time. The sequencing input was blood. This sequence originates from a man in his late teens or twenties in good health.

The CDR3 here is CASSLEKRNYGYTF. DNA for the CDR3: TGTGCCAGCAGCTTAGAAAAGAGAAACTATGGCTACACCTTC. The rearrangement links TRBV7-2 to TRBJ1-2; D not certain. The V gene's germline CDR1 is SGHTA and CDR2 FQGNSA. The CDR3 totals 14 residues. The V and J ends lost 1 base and 2 bases respectively, with 8 bases between them.